This entry concerns a single TCR beta chain. Its antigen is undetermined. Profiling relied on immunoSEQ multiplex PCR, and the TCRdb table lists in-frame clones only, not all of them. Of about 180,000 clones listed, roughly 85% are singletons. The data were taken from a study of cytomegalovirus exposure and HLA in healthy donors. V was clipped by 3 bases and J by 5 bases, with 17 bases between them. This CDR3 region has 15 residues. The V gene's germline CDR1 is SGHNT and CDR2 YYREEE (reference sequence). Study results and limitations: Under in vitro conditions, a few CMV-associated chains were confirmed as specific for CMV antigens. Reports credit the classifier with highly specific, highly sensitive diagnosis of cytomegalovirus status.

This receptor was obtained from a man younger than 35 in good health and CMV-seropositive. V usage is TRBV5-4 and J usage is TRBJ1-2, with D perhaps TRBD1 (6 bases). The sequenced sample consisted of PBMCs. CDR3 region: CASSSDRSPQYGYTF. The DNA for the CDR3 is TGTGCCAGCAGCTCTGACAGGTCTCCTCAGTATGGCTACACCTTC.